This T cell receptor (beta chain) was recovered during a study of T-cell memory formation after mild COVID-19. Study-wide points: Contracting clones from day 15 to 85 showed balanced CD4/CD8; later expanders favored CD4+.

In germline, CDR1 is DFQATT, CDR2 SNEGSKA (reference sequence). Deletions cut 6 bases from V and 8 bases from J, with 19 bases between. The CDR3 runs to 13 residues. TCRdb re-called the 5' RACE reads through MiXCR, storing one row per CDR3 protein. The sample includes hundreds of thousands of distinct CDR3 sequences, approximately 15% of them seen just once. Notes on this clonotype: Antigen: not known.

Specimen: PBMCs or a T cell subset sorted from them (not recorded which). The rearrangement uses TRBV20-1 and TRBJ1-2; the D gene is possibly TRBD1 (5 bases). This receptor was obtained from a man aged 18 to 29 who had mild COVID-19 (a few samples of this study predate the infection). Cell type and time point are not known. The CDR3 DNA is TGCAGTGCATCCACCTGGAGAGGGACGGGCTACACCTTC. Its protein is CSASTWRGTGYTF.